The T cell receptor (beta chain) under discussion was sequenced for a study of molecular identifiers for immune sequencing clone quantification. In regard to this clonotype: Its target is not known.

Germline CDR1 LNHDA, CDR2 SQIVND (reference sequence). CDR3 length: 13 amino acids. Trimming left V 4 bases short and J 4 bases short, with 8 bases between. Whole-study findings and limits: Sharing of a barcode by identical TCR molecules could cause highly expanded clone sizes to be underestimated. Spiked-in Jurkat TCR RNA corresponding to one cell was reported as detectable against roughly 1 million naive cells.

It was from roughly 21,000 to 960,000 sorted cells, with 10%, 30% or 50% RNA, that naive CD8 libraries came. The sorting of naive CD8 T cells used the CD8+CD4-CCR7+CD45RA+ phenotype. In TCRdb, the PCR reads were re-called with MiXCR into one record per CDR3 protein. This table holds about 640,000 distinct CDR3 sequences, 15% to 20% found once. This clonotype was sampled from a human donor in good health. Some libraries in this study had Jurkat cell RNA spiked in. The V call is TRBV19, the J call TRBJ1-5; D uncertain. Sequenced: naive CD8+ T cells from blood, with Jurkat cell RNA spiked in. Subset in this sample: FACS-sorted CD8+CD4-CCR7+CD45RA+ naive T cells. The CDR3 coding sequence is TGTGCCAGTAGTACGAAGCTTAATCAGCCCCAGCATTTT. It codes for CASSTKLNQPQHF.